The 10 T cell receptor beta chains reported below all come from one sample, sequenced in a study of cytomegalovirus exposure and HLA in healthy donors. 60 Vbeta and 13 Jbeta primers were used in PCR. Repertoires were generated with immunoSEQ multiplex PCR, while TCRdb's copy carries only in-frame clones and drops some. In the table there are about 37,000 clones, over 60% of which are singletons. Sequences were obtained from PBMCs. Receptors were obtained from a man between 35 and 55 years old in good health and CMV-seronegative.

The V call is TRBV2, the J call TRBJ1-5; no clear D. CDR3 size: 15 residues. The germline V gene encodes CDR1 SNHLY and CDR2 FYNNEI. V was cut by 6 bases and J by 6 bases, with 18 bases left in between. The CDR3 DNA follows: TGTGCCAGCAGCGCCTACGAGGTGAGGGTTCAGCCCCAGCATTTT. It is translated as CASSAYEVRVQPQHF.

The gene calls are TRBV25-1 and TRBJ2-7, with TRBD1 as a possible D gene (5 bases). This CDR3 is built from 12 residues. Germline V gives CDR1 MGHDK, CDR2 SYGVNS. V was cut by 6 bases and J by 3 bases, with 9 bases left in between. CDR3 coding DNA: TGTGCCAGCAGCCCCGACAGCTACGAGCAGTACTTC. It encodes CASSPDSYEQYF.

The chain is built from TRBV5-6 and TRBJ2-1; 8 bases are a match to TRBD1. With 4 bases clipped from V and 6 bases from J, the junction kept 3 bases outside the gene matches. CDR3 length equals 13 residues. Germline values: CDR1 SGHDT, CDR2 YYEEEE. In DNA, the CDR3 is TGTGCCAGCAGCCAAGACAGGGGCAATGAGCAGTTCTTC. It specifies CASSQDRGNEQFF.

The J gene is TRBJ1-2, the V gene TRBV4-2, with a weak D call TRBD1 (6 bases). This CDR3 has 14 residues. Per germline, CDR1 LGHNA and CDR2 YNFKEQ. V lost 0 bases and J lost 7, with 12 bases in between. CDR3 sequence (DNA): TGTGCCAGCAGCCAAGAACGGCCACAGGGTGGCTACACCTTC. It translates to CASSQERPQGGYTF.

This sequence joins TRBV11-2 and TRBJ2-3, with 10 bases that match TRBD2. Trimming removed 1 base from V and 3 bases from J; junction bases left unmatched: 4. CDR3 length: 16 residues. Germline loops: CDR1 SGHAT, CDR2 FQNNGV. The DNA of the CDR3 is TGTGCCAGCAGCTTAGGTGGACTAGCGGCAACAGATACGCAGTATTTT. Protein: CASSLGGLAATDTQYF. The entire variable domain, with the rest obtained from reference TRBV11-2 and TRBJ2-3, is as follows: EAGVAQSPRYKIIEKRQSVAFWCNPISGHATLYWYQQILGQGPKLLIQFQNNGVVDDSQLPKDRFSAERLKGVDSTLKIQPAKLEDSAVYLCASSLGGLAATDTQYFGPGTRLTVL.

The rearrangement links TRBV4-2 to TRBJ2-1; 7 nucleotides match TRBD1. This CDR3 region has 16 residues. Germline lookup yields CDR1 LGHNA and CDR2 YNFKEQ. V lost 0 bases to trimming and J lost 6 bases; unmatched junction nucleotides: 8. The CDR3 here is CASSQDRQGRGNEQFF. The CDR3 bases are TGTGCCAGCAGCCAAGATCGACAGGGTAGGGGCAATGAGCAGTTCTTC.

The chain carries TRBV28 and TRBJ2-2, with TRBD1 identical over 11 bases. This CDR3 is 15 amino acids long. Germline V CDR1 and CDR2: MDHEN, SYDVKM. V lost 4 bases to trimming and J lost 6 bases; unmatched junction nucleotides: 4. The CDR3 protein is CASSSDRGQAGELFF. The CDR3 DNA reads TGTGCCAGCAGTTCGGACAGGGGGCAGGCCGGGGAGCTGTTTTTT.

This clone was counted a single time. The genes are TRBV29-1 and TRBJ2-5; the D gene is possibly TRBD2 (5 bases). The germline CDR1 and CDR2 sequences are SQVTM and ANQGSEA. The CDR3 sequence is 12 residues long. Trimming stripped 4 bases from V and 5 bases from J, with 11 bases between. The DNA for the CDR3 is TGCAGCGTTGTTCTAAGGACTGAGACCCAGTACTTC. It translates to CSVVLRTETQYF.

This chain joins TRBV6-1 and TRBJ2-5, with TRBD2 as a possible D gene (6 bases). This CDR3 has 14 amino acids. With 5 bases removed from V and 5 bases from J, the gap between germline ends came to 15 bases. Germline CDR1 and CDR2: MNHNS and SASEGT. The CDR3 DNA sequence: TGTGCCAGCAGTCCCCCGGCGGAGGGGGAGACCCAGTACTTC. It codes for CASSPPAEGETQYF.

This sequence joins TRBV25-1 and TRBJ1-4, with D perhaps TRBD1 (5 bases). Looked up from germline, CDR1 is MGHDK and CDR2 is SYGVNS. The CDR3 extends over 14 amino acids. Trimming took 0 bases from V and 8 from J, leaving 10 bases between them. As DNA, the CDR3 is TGTGCCAGCAGTGAATATGGGGCTCGGGAAAAACTGTTTTTT. It translates to CASSEYGAREKLFF.